Below are 26 T cell receptor beta chains sequenced from a single sample in a study of blood T cell repertoires in COVID-19. The method was immunoSEQ multiplex PCR; TCRdb's version includes in-frame clones alone and lacks a portion of them. The sample holds around 4,800 clones; about 76% are singletons and the top ten take 35% to 40%. Sequencing input: peripheral blood. These receptors all stem from a human donor in a cohort sampled during active COVID-19.

The J gene is TRBJ1-6, the V gene TRBV4-1; TRBD1 matches at 8 bases. V lost 5 bases and J lost 7; bases outside the gene matches: 10. Germline V gives CDR1 MGHRA, CDR2 YSYEKL. This CDR3 contains 16 residues. The CDR3, as DNA: TGCGCCAGCAGCAAACGCCAGGACAGGGTAAATTCACCCCTCCACTTT. It translates to CASSKRQDRVNSPLHF.

The chain carries TRBV19 and TRBJ1-1; 8 positions agree with TRBD1. The CDR3 is 13 residues long. Germline V gene lookup returns CDR1 LNHDA and CDR2 SQIVND (reference sequence). V gave up 8 bases and J gave up 2 bases; unmatched junction bases: 4. The CDR3 nucleotides read TGTGCCAGTTCGGACAGGGTTAACACTGAAGCTTTCTTT. Encoded protein: CASSDRVNTEAFF.

This clone has just one count. The chain has TRBV7-2 and TRBJ1-4; 7 bases match TRBD1. This CDR3 contains 14 residues. CDR1 is SGHTA and CDR2 is FQGNSA in the germline V gene. Trimming cost V 6 bases and J 8 bases; bases outside gene matches: 9. The CDR3 region has the DNA TGTGCCAGCAGAAACAGGGGTGGTGAAGAAAAACTGTTTTTT. Amino acids: CASRNRGGEEKLFF.

V is TRBV5-4 and J is TRBJ2-2, with 9 positions matching TRBD2. Germline V gene data show CDR1 as SGHNT and CDR2 as YYREEE (reference sequence). CDR3 length: 16 amino acids. The trim removed 0 bases at V and 2 bases at J, leaving 2 bases unmatched. The DNA for the CDR3 is TGTGCCAGCAGCTTGGGCGGGGGGGCCAACACCGGGGAGCTGTTTTTT. Residues: CASSLGGGANTGELFF.

The gene calls are TRBV9 and TRBJ1-4; D ambiguous. Germline loops: CDR1 SGDLS, CDR2 YYNGEE. Trimming pared 1 base from V and 6 bases from J, leaving 10 bases between. The length of the CDR3 is 14 residues. The CDR3 spells CASSVLAGDEKLFF. The CDR3 coding sequence is TGTGCCAGCAGCGTACTGGCCGGGGATGAAAAACTGTTTTTT.

This chain uses TRBV29-1 with TRBJ2-1; 8 bases agree with TRBD1. This CDR3 region has 16 residues. The ends lost 3 bases at V and 7 bases at J; junction bases unmatched: 14. The V gene's germline CDR1 is SQVTM and CDR2 ANQGSEA. The DNA for the CDR3 is TGCAGCGTTGATCCATCCAGGACAGGGACGGGGAATGAGCAGTTCTTC. It translates to CSVDPSRTGTGNEQFF.

The rearrangement joins TRBV11-3 to TRBJ2-7; D might be TRBD2 (6 bases). CDR1 SGHNT and CDR2 YENEEA come from the germline V gene. The CDR3 has 14 amino acids. V was trimmed by 4 bases and J by 0 bases, leaving 10 bases between them. CDR3 protein: CASSWTTSSYEQYF. In DNA form, the CDR3 reads TGTGCCAGCAGCTGGACGACTAGCTCCTACGAGCAGTACTTC.

The chain joins TRBV6-5 to TRBJ1-1; tentatively, D is TRBD1 (5 bases). This CDR3 has 15 amino acids. Germline V gene lookup returns CDR1 MNHEY and CDR2 SVGAGI. The V end lost 0 bases, the J end lost 5 bases, and 13 bases lay between the germline ends. This CDR3 is CASSYSTAAGTEAFF. CDR3 in DNA: TGTGCCAGCAGTTACTCGACAGCCGCAGGAACTGAAGCTTTCTTT.

This clone is labeled medium-sized. The chain is built from TRBV3-1 (or the pseudogene TRBV3-2) and TRBJ1-1; D possibly corresponds to TRBD1 (6 bases). Trimming left V 4 bases short and J 5 bases short, with 14 bases between. This CDR3 is built from 14 residues. Germline CDR1 reads LGHDT; CDR2 reads YNNKEL (reference sequence). CDR3 DNA sequence: TGTGCCAGCAGCCCAACAGGGATGAGGACTGAAGCTTTCTTT. Its protein product is CASSPTGMRTEAFF.

The chain has TRBV5-1 and TRBJ2-3; D remains ambiguous. The CDR3 length is 15 residues. Between the trimmed V and J ends, which lost 1 base and 2 bases, there was a span of 11 bases. Germline CDR1 reads SGHRS; CDR2 reads YFSETQ. In nucleotides, the CDR3 is TGCGCCAGCAGCTTGCGGCAGCGCTTCACAGATACGCAGTATTTT. As protein: CASSLRQRFTDTQYF.

The J gene is TRBJ2-1, the V gene TRBV2; 12 positions match TRBD2. Germline trimming cut 6 bases from V and 9 bases from J; bases unmatched to any gene: 6. The germline CDR1 and CDR2 sequences are SNHLY and FYNNEI. The CDR3 is 14 residues long. DNA of the CDR3: TGTGCCAGCAGGCTAGCGGGGGGGCCCAGTGAGCAGTTCTTC. Translated: CASRLAGGPSEQFF.

The chain uses TRBV4-2 and TRBJ2-1; 12 positions agree with TRBD1. The CDR3 has 17 residues. Germline trimming cut 1 base from V and 6 bases from J; bases unmatched to any gene: 7. Germline V gives CDR1 LGHNA, CDR2 YNFKEQ. The CDR3 reads CASSQVPGTGGFNEQFF. Here the CDR3 DNA reads TGTGCCAGCAGCCAAGTACCCGGGACAGGGGGCTTCAATGAGCAGTTCTTC.

This chain connects TRBV4-1 to TRBJ2-5; a weak D match, TRBD2 (7 bases). The V end lost 0 bases, the J end lost 1 base, and 15 bases lay between the germline ends. Germline V gene sequence: CDR1 MGHRA, CDR2 YSYEKL. The CDR3 consists of 17 residues. The CDR3 region is CASSQDRRGGTQETQYF. CDR3 bases: TGCGCCAGCAGCCAAGATCGGAGGGGGGGAACCCAAGAGACCCAGTACTTC.

This clone qualifies as medium-sized. The chain joins TRBV4-2 to TRBJ2-3; TRBD2 aligns across 7 bases. Germline values: CDR1 LGHNA, CDR2 YNFKEQ. The CDR3 loop spans 17 amino acids. V lost 0 bases and J lost 0; bases outside the gene matches: 6. The CDR3 loop is CASSQDWLAESTDTQYF. CDR3 in DNA: TGTGCCAGCAGCCAAGATTGGCTAGCGGAAAGCACAGATACGCAGTATTTT.

The CDR3 region is CSVAGTGVTNIQYF. The CDR3 coding sequence is TGCAGCGTAGCCGGGACAGGGGTGACAAACATTCAGTACTTC. This chain links TRBV29-1 with TRBJ2-4; TRBD1 matches 10 bases. Per the germline V gene, CDR1 is SQVTM and CDR2 is ANQGSEA. This CDR3 comprises 14 residues. V lost 6 bases and J lost 6; bases outside the gene matches: 8.

The V gene is TRBV25-1, the J gene TRBJ2-6, with TRBD2 as a possible D gene (6 bases). Germline CDR1 and CDR2: MGHDK and SYGVNS. V was shortened by 5 bases and J by 1 base, with 9 bases between the two germline ends. This CDR3 is 15 amino acids long. The CDR3 sequence is CASSRRASGANVLTF. The CDR3 DNA is TGTGCCAGCAGTAGGAGGGCTTCTGGGGCCAACGTCCTGACTTTC.

The V gene is TRBV20-1, the J gene TRBJ2-5; D is unresolved. V lost 3 bases, J lost 1 base, and 9 bases lay in between. The CDR3 is 13 amino acids. In germline, CDR1 is DFQATT, CDR2 SNEGSKA (reference sequence). The CDR3 DNA reads TGCAGTGCTAGTTTCCCATTCCAAGAGACCCAGTACTTC. Translated, it gives CSASFPFQETQYF.

The V and J genes are TRBV11-3 and TRBJ2-7, with D hard to call. There are 12 residues in the CDR3. Trimming took off 5 bases at V and 11 bases at J, with 16 bases between the two ends. Germline-derived CDR1 and CDR2 are SGHNT and YENEEA. CDR3 region: CASSPSTPQKYF. For the CDR3, the DNA is TGTGCCAGCAGCCCCTCAACCCCACAGAAGTACTTC.

The V call is TRBV7-9, the J call TRBJ2-1; TRBD2 agrees at 11 bases. CDR1 and CDR2 from the germline V gene are SEHNR and FQNEAQ (reference sequence). The CDR3 covers 17 residues. V was pared by 4 bases and J by 6 bases, with 11 bases of the junction left unmatched. CDR3 nucleotide sequence: TGTGCCAGCAGCTCGGAATATCTAGCGGGGGGTCGCAATGAGCAGTTCTTC. The encoded protein is CASSSEYLAGGRNEQFF.

The chain links TRBV2 to TRBJ2-2; D may be TRBD2 (6 bases). CDR1 SNHLY and CDR2 FYNNEI come from the germline V gene. CDR3 size: 14 residues. The V end lost 7 bases, the J end lost 4 bases, and 13 bases lay between the germline ends. As DNA, the CDR3 is TGTGCCAGCATAATCGGGGGTGGCACCGGGGAGCTGTTTTTT. It yields the protein CASIIGGGTGELFF. The complete variable domain, with remaining parts taken from reference TRBV2 and TRBJ2-2, reads EPEVTQTPSHQVTQMGQEVILRCVPISNHLYFYWYRQILGQKVEFLVSFYNNEISEKSEIFDDQFSVERPDGSNFTLKIRSTKLEDSAMYFCASIIGGGTGELFFGEGSRLTVL.

CDR3 amino acids: CASRPTSGELFF. The CDR3 nucleotides read TGTGCCAGCAGGCCGACATCCGGGGAGCTGTTTTTT. The rearrangement links TRBV2 to TRBJ2-2; no definite D call. The CDR3 sequence is 12 residues long. Germline V gene data show CDR1 as SNHLY and CDR2 as FYNNEI. Trimming removed 6 bases at V and 6 bases at J, with 8 bases between.

The V call is TRBV20-1, the J call TRBJ1-4; D remains ambiguous. V was shortened by 6 bases and J by 4 bases, with 6 bases between the two germline ends. The CDR3 is 11 amino acids. Germline-derived CDR1 and CDR2 are DFQATT and SNEGSKA (reference sequence). DNA for the CDR3: TGCAGTGCCGTAGTTAATGAAAAACTGTTTTTT. Its translation is CSAVVNEKLFF.

Only one count was recorded for this clone. The chain carries TRBV2 and TRBJ2-7; 8 nucleotides match TRBD2. V shed 7 bases, J shed 2 bases, and the junction held 7 bases outside the gene matches. In germline, CDR1 is SNHLY, CDR2 FYNNEI. The CDR3 loop spans 14 amino acids. CDR3 DNA: TGTGCCAGCATCACCGGCGGGGGGACCTACGAGCAGTACTTC. Translating gives CASITGGGTYEQYF.

This clone was counted a few times. The genes are TRBV24-1 and TRBJ1-1, with 7 nucleotides matching TRBD1. J lost 1 base, V lost 4 bases, and 23 bases had no gene match. The CDR3 contains 21 residues. Germline assignment: CDR1 KGHDR and CDR2 SFDVKD. CDR3 amino acids: CATSDPPRDRDCTISNTEAFF. The CDR3 DNA sequence: TGTGCCACCAGTGACCCTCCCCGCGACAGGGATTGTACTATATCGAACACTGAAGCTTTCTTT.

The CDR3 nucleotides are TGTGCCAGCAGCCTACCTCCGGGCGGGGAGCTGTTTTTT. Its translation is CASSLPPGGELFF. V is TRBV11-3 and J is TRBJ2-2; D uncertain. Germline CDR1 reads SGHNT; CDR2 reads YENEEA. V was pared by 5 bases and J by 7 bases, with 11 bases between. The length of the CDR3 is 13 residues.

The CDR3 reads CAASEGRWNYEQYF. CDR3 bases: TGTGCCGCATCGGAGGGCCGCTGGAACTACGAGCAGTACTTC. The chain uses TRBV6-5 and TRBJ2-7, with D maybe TRBD2 (6 bases). The CDR3 is 14 residues long. V dropped 11 bases and J dropped 3 bases, with 20 bases sitting between them. Germline V CDR1 and CDR2: MNHEY, SVGAGI.